The 20 T cell receptor beta chains below all came from one sample that was sequenced in a study of blood T cell repertoires in COVID-19. TCRdb's table, derived via immunoSEQ multiplex PCR, lists solely in-frame clones and lacks some. Among roughly 300,000 clones listed, roughly 85% were seen once. Sequencing input: PBMCs or T cells enriched from blood (not recorded which). These receptors were obtained from a woman aged 50 to 60 who had recovered from COVID-19.

CDR3 in DNA: TGTGCCAGCAGCCCGCAGGGGGCGGGAACTGAAGCTTTCTTT. The encoded protein is CASSPQGAGTEAFF. J is TRBJ1-1 and V is TRBV16; 8 bases are shared with TRBD1. The V gene end was trimmed by 4 bases and the J gene end by 5 bases; junction bases not matched to a gene: 6. CDR3 length equals 14 residues. Germline CDR1 reads KGHSY; CDR2 reads FQNENV. The variable domain in full, completed from reference TRBV16 and TRBJ1-1, reads GEEVAQTPKHLVRGEGQKAKLYCAPIKGHSYVFWYQQVLKNEFKFLISFQNENVFDETGMPKERFSAKCLPNSPCSLEIQATKLEDSAVYFCASSPQGAGTEAFFGQGTRLTVV.

The chain links TRBV5-4 to TRBJ2-6; 7 positions match TRBD2. The V gene's germline CDR1 is SGHNT and CDR2 YYREEE (reference sequence). Germline trimming cut 5 bases from V and 0 bases from J; bases unmatched to any gene: 17. The CDR3 is 20 residues long. The CDR3 DNA is TGTGCCAGCAGTGGTATAAGTGTGGGAGGGAGGACCTCTGGGGCCAACGTCCTGACTTTC. Translation gives CASSGISVGGRTSGANVLTF. Full variable domain (outside the CDR3, taken from reference TRBV5-4 and TRBJ2-6): ETGVTQSPTHLIKTRGQQVTLRCSSQSGHNTVSWYQQALGQGPQFIFQYYREEENGRGNFPPRFSGLQFPNYSSELNVNALELDDSALYLCASSGISVGGRTSGANVLTFGAGSRLTVL.

This clone has only one observation. The chain carries TRBV7-3 and TRBJ2-2; no firm D call. Trimming cost V 5 bases and J 2 bases, with 12 bases left between them. The CDR3 has 15 amino acids. From germline, CDR1 is SGHTA and CDR2 FQGTGA. The CDR3: CASSLVSGNTGELFF. CDR3 sequence (DNA): TGTGCCAGCAGCCTCGTGTCGGGTAACACCGGGGAGCTGTTTTTT.

The chain carries TRBV6-5 and TRBJ1-5; tentative D call: TRBD1 (6 bases). The CDR3 length is 12 residues. V was trimmed by 7 bases and J by 7 bases, leaving 11 bases between them. Germline values: CDR1 MNHEY, CDR2 SVGAGI. CDR3 loop: CASTTGNQPQHF. DNA for the CDR3: TGTGCCAGCACCACAGGGAACCAGCCCCAGCATTTT.

The chain couples TRBV29-1 to TRBJ2-7, with 11 bases that match TRBD2. J gave up 11 bases and V 7 bases, and 16 bases lay outside the gene matches. From germline, CDR1 is SQVTM and CDR2 ANQGSEA. The CDR3 runs to 14 residues. CDR3 sequence: CSGKLTSGSLWEYF. CDR3 coding DNA: TGCAGCGGCAAACTCACTAGCGGGAGTCTTTGGGAGTACTTC.

This clone has only a few counts. The chain employs TRBV2 and TRBJ1-5; 11 positions agree with TRBD1. V lost 0 bases, J lost 7 bases, and 2 bases stayed unmatched. Germline V gene lookup returns CDR1 SNHLY and CDR2 FYNNEI. The CDR3 runs to 15 residues. The DNA of the CDR3 is TGTGCCAGCAGTGAAGCGGGGACAGGGGGACAGCCCCAGCATTTT. This sequence encodes CASSEAGTGGQPQHF.

This clone came up once. This chain joins TRBV2 and TRBJ1-1, with 7 bases fitting TRBD1. The V and J ends lost 7 bases and 0 bases, in that order; junction bases with no gene match: 5. There are 14 residues in the CDR3. Germline loops: CDR1 SNHLY, CDR2 FYNNEI. The CDR3, as DNA: TGTGCCAGCACAAAGACAGGGATGAACACTGAAGCTTTCTTT. Translation: CASTKTGMNTEAFF.

The chain couples TRBV4-1 to TRBJ2-5; D uncertain. The CDR3 spans 14 residues. V was trimmed by 5 bases and J by 4 bases, leaving 14 bases between them. Germline V gives CDR1 MGHRA, CDR2 YSYEKL. CDR3 protein: CASSLTVRSETQYF. DNA of the CDR3: TGCGCCAGCAGCTTGACGGTGAGGTCAGAGACCCAGTACTTC.

The chain recombines TRBV3-1 (or the pseudogene TRBV3-2) with TRBJ1-4; maybe TRBD1 (6 bases). The germline V gene has CDR1 LGHDT and CDR2 YNNKEL (reference sequence). V dropped 0 bases and J dropped 1 base, with 6 bases sitting between them. The CDR3 is 15 residues long. The CDR3 here is CASSQDRGTNEKLFF. CDR3 sequence (DNA): TGTGCCAGCAGCCAAGACAGGGGAACTAATGAAAAACTGTTTTTT.

The rearrangement joins TRBV27 to TRBJ2-5, with D perhaps TRBD2 (5 bases). Germline CDR1 and CDR2: MNHEY and SMNVEV (reference sequence). With 9 bases removed from V and 5 bases from J, the gap between germline ends came to 16 bases. This CDR3 spans 13 amino acids. This CDR3 is CASRTWTGETQYF. CDR3 DNA sequence: TGTGCCAGTAGAACTTGGACGGGGGAGACCCAGTACTTC.

This clone was picked up one time. The J gene is TRBJ2-3, the V gene TRBV20-1; 8 bases are shared with TRBD2. Germline lookup yields CDR1 DFQATT and CDR2 SNEGSKA (reference sequence). V shed 3 bases and J 4 bases; nucleotides not matched to a gene: 9. The CDR3 length is 15 residues. This CDR3 is CSASRLAGPADTQYF. The CDR3 DNA reads TGCAGTGCTAGTAGGCTAGCGGGCCCCGCAGATACGCAGTATTTT.

The chain uses TRBV2 and TRBJ2-5; D is unresolved. CDR3 length equals 11 residues. Germline CDR1 and CDR2: SNHLY and FYNNEI. Trimming took 9 bases from V and 5 from J, leaving 10 bases between them. The CDR3 region is CASLQVETQYF. Written as DNA, the CDR3 is TGTGCCAGTTTGCAGGTTGAGACCCAGTACTTC.

This clone was observed a handful of times. This sequence joins TRBV7-9 and TRBJ1-4; TRBD1 might be the D (6 bases). The CDR3 loop spans 16 amino acids. Germline V gene lookup returns CDR1 SEHNR and CDR2 FQNEAQ (reference sequence). Trimming stripped 6 bases from V and 0 bases from J, with 14 bases between. The CDR3 region has the DNA TGTGCCAGCAGAGAAACAGGGACCACAACTAATGAAAAACTGTTTTTT. Amino acid sequence: CASRETGTTTNEKLFF.

The V call is TRBV10-1, the J call TRBJ2-1, with a possible D match to TRBD2 (7 bases). Germline CDR1 WNHNN, CDR2 SYGVQD (reference sequence). The length of the CDR3 is 15 residues. V was clipped by 2 bases and J by 7 bases, with 15 bases between them. The CDR3 region is CASSEEGGAKNEQFF. DNA of the CDR3: TGCGCCAGCAGTGAGGAGGGGGGGGCCAAAAATGAGCAGTTCTTC.

The chain is built from TRBV2 and TRBJ1-6, with D hard to call. V was pared by 5 bases and J by 5 bases, with 4 bases between. The CDR3 totals 12 residues. Germline values: CDR1 SNHLY, CDR2 FYNNEI. The CDR3 region has the DNA TGTGCCAGCAGTTTAAATAATTCACCCCTCCACTTT. Protein product: CASSLNNSPLHF.

This clone came up once. The chain uses TRBV2 and TRBJ2-5, with 14 positions matching TRBD2. CDR3 size: 15 residues. Germline V gene sequence: CDR1 SNHLY, CDR2 FYNNEI. The V and J ends lost 6 bases and 4 bases, in that order; junction bases with no gene match: 4. The CDR3 bases are TGTGCCAGCAGCCCCGGACTAGCGGGAGGAGAGACCCAGTACTTC. Protein: CASSPGLAGGETQYF.

V gene TRBV5-1 combines with J gene TRBJ2-5; D not certain. CDR3 length: 14 residues. V gave up 0 bases and J gave up 3 bases, with 9 bases separating them. The germline gives CDR1 SGHRS, CDR2 YFSETQ. CDR3 region: CASSLGQAKETQYF. The CDR3, as DNA: TGCGCCAGCAGCTTGGGGCAGGCTAAAGAGACCCAGTACTTC. Full variable domain (rest looked up from reference TRBV5-1 and TRBJ2-5): KAGVTQTPRYLIKTRGQQVTLSCSPISGHRSVSWYQQTPGQGLQFLFEYFSETQRNKGNFPGRFSGRQFSNSRSEMNVSTLELGDSALYLCASSLGQAKETQYFGPGTRLLVL.

J is TRBJ2-2 and V is TRBV20-1; 8 bases fit TRBD2. V gave up 3 bases and J gave up 6 bases; unmatched junction bases: 9. Germline-derived CDR1 and CDR2 are DFQATT and SNEGSKA (reference sequence). The CDR3 contains 15 residues. The CDR3, as DNA: TGCAGTGCTAGTACGAGCGGGGGCGACCCCGGGGAGCTGTTTTTT. This encodes CSASTSGGDPGELFF.

The chain joins TRBV19 to TRBJ2-3; D remains unclear. V gave up 3 bases and J gave up 2 bases, with 6 bases separating them. This CDR3 comprises 13 residues. Germline CDR1 and CDR2: LNHDA and SQIVND (reference sequence). CDR3 amino acids: CASSIGPTDTQYF. DNA of the CDR3: TGTGCCAGTAGTATTGGCCCCACAGATACGCAGTATTTT. Together with reference TRBV19 and TRBJ2-3, the CDR3 gives the full variable domain: DGGITQSPKYLFRKEGQNVTLSCEQNLNHDAMYWYRQDPGQGLRLIYYSQIVNDFQKGDIAEGYSVSREKKESFPLTVTSAQKNPTAFYLCASSIGPTDTQYFGPGTRLTVL.

This chain links TRBV5-1 with TRBJ2-3, with 9 bases that match TRBD2. With 1 base clipped from V and 2 bases from J, the junction kept 5 bases outside the gene matches. The CDR3 spans 16 residues. Germline CDR1 and CDR2: SGHRS and YFSETQ. The CDR3 spells CASSLLASGVTDTQYF. The DNA for the CDR3 is TGCGCCAGCAGCTTGTTGGCTAGCGGGGTCACAGATACGCAGTATTTT.